This T cell receptor beta chain was observed in a study of T cell repertoires in cytomegalovirus infection (dated by TCRdb to between 2018 and 2021). About the study as a whole: Peptide stimulations targeted recently identified HLA-C-restricted CMV epitopes, whose presentation resists viral immunomodulation, together with well-studied HLA-B-restricted epitopes. Donor HLA type was relevant to the analysis, as public TCR beta signatures indicated carriage of CMV infection together with the matching HLA type. The investigation overall reported the following: Cumulative frequency of public TCR beta family members discriminated carriers of CMV infection plus the relevant HLA type in this cohort and an independent approximately 340-donor cohort. The ex vivo response was dominated by HLA-C-restricted CMV-specific TCR beta clonotypes, which also provided the single most frequent clonotype in two of eight donors.

Read against the paper, the sample's treatment or condition label means: in vitro stimulation with specific CMV peptide epitopes to enrich CMV-specific T cells. The instrument given in TCRdb is Illumina HiSeq 1500. TCRdb trimmed the raw reads at Q25, called clones with MiXCR and kept productive beta chains. CDR3 protein sequences are deduplicated, and each keeps its most common genes and DNA. The sample contains about 770,000 distinct CDR3 sequences, roughly 28% of them found a single time. The ten largest clones add up to 13% of the sample. The CDR3 has 16 amino acids, counting the end cysteine and phenylalanine. Only CDR3 DNA remains: 48 bases, in frame from the first base. Via the germline V gene, CDR1 is MNHNS and CDR2 SASEGT. Trimming removed 3 bases from V and 2 bases from J; the gene matches leave 4 bases unexplained. Concerning this clonotype itself: There is no known antigen for this receptor. No much larger clone is present one base from it, and per-base qualities are unavailable.

This receptor was taken from a human donor in good health (CMV status not recorded). Some clones in this sample may be carry-over from other donors' samples. Recombination linked TRBV6-1 to TRBJ2-3, with 11 bases aligning to TRBD2. The sequenced sample was cultured CD8+ T cells from PBMCs, obtained from culture after CMV antigen stimulation. The DNA sequence follows: TGTGCCAGCAGTGATACTAGCGGGGGAGCCACAGATACGCAGTATTTT. It codes for CASSDTSGGATDTQYF.